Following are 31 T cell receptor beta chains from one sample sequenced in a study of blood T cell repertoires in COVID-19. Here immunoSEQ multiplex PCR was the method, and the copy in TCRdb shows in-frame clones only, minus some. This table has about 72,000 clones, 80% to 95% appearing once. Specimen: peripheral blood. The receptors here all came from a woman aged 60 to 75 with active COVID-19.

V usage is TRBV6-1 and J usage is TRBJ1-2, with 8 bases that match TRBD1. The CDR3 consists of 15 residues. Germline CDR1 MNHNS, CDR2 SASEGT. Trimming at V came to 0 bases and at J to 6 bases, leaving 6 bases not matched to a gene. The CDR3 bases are TGTGCCAGCAGTGAAGCCAGGACAGGGCTGAATGGCTACACCTTC. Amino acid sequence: CASSEARTGLNGYTF.

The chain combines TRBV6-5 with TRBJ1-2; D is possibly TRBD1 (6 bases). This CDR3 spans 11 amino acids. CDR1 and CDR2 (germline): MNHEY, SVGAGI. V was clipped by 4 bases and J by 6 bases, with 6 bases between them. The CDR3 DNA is TGTGCCAGCAGTTCAGGGGATGGCTACACCTTC. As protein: CASSSGDGYTF.

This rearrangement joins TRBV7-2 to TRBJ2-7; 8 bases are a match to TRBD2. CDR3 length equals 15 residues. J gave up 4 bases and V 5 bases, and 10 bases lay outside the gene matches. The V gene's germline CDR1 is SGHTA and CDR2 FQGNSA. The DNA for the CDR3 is TGTGCCAGCAGCCTCGGGGGGGACCCCTTATACGAGCAGTACTTC. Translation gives CASSLGGDPLYEQYF.

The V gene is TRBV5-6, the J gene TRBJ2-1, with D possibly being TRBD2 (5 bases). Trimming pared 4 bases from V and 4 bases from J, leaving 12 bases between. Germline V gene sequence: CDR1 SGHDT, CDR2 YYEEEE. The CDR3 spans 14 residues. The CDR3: CASSLWTGYNEQFF. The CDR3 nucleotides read TGTGCCAGCAGCCTATGGACGGGGTACAATGAGCAGTTCTTC.

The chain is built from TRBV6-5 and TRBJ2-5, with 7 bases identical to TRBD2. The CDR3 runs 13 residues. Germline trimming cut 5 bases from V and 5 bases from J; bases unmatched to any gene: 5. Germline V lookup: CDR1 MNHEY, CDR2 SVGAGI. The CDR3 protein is CASSRTSIETQYF. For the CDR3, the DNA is TGTGCCAGCAGTAGGACTAGTATCGAGACCCAGTACTTC.

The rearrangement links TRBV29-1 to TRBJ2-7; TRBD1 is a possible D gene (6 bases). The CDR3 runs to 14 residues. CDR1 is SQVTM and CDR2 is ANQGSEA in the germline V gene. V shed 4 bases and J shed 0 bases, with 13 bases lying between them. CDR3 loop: CSVAGAESSYEQYF. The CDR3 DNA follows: TGCAGCGTTGCAGGGGCCGAGAGCTCCTACGAGCAGTACTTC.

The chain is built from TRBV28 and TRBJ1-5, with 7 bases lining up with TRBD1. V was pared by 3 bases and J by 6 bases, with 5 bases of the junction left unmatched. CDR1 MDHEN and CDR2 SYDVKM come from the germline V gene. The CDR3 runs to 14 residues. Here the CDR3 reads CASSLYRGGQPQHF. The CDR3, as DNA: TGTGCCAGCAGTTTGTACAGGGGAGGTCAGCCCCAGCATTTT.

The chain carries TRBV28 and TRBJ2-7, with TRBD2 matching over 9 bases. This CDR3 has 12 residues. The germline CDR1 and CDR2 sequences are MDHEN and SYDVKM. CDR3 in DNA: TGTGCTGTGCGGGAGGGCCGTTACGAGCAGTACTTC. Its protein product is CAVREGRYEQYF. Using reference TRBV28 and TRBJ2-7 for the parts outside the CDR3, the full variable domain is DVKVTQSSRYLVKRTGEKVFLECVQDMDHENMFWYRQDPGLGLRLIYFSYDVKMKEKGDIPEGYSVSREKKERFSLILESASTNQTSMYLCAVREGRYEQYFGPGTRLTVT.

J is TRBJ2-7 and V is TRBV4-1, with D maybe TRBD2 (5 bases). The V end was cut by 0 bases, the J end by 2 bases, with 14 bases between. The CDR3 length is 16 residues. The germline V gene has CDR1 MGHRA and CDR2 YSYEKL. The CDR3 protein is CASSQDSGGPAYEQYF. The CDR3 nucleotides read TGCGCCAGCAGCCAAGATTCCGGAGGACCCGCCTACGAGCAGTACTTC.

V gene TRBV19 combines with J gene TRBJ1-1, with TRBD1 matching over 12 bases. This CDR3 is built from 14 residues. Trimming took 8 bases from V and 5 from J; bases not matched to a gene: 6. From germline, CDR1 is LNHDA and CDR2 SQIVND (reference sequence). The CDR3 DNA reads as TGTGCCAGTGGGGGACAGGGGGCGCGAACTGAAGCTTTCTTT. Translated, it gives CASGGQGARTEAFF.

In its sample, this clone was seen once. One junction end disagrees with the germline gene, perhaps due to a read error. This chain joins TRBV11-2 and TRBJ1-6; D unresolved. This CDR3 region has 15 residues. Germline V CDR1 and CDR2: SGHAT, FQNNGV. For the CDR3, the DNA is TGTGCCAGCAGCTTGGGTTCGGACTATAATTCATCCCTCCACTTT. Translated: CASSLGSDYNSSLHF. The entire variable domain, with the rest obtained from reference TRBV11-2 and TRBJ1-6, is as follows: EAGVAQSPRYKIIEKRQSVAFWCNPISGHATLYWYQQILGQGPKLLIQFQNNGVVDDSQLPKDRFSAERLKGVDSTLKIQPAKLEDSAVYLCASSLGSDYNSSLHFGNGTRLTVT.

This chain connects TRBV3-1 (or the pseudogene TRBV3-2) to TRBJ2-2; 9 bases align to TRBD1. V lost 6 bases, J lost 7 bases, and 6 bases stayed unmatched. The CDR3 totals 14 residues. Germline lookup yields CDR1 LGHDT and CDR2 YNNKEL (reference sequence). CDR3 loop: CASRDRGGGGELFF. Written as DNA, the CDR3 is TGTGCCAGCAGGGACAGGGGAGGTGGCGGGGAGCTGTTTTTT.

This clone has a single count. The CDR3 loop reads CASSFQENTEAFF. In DNA form, the CDR3 reads TGTGCCAGCAGCTTTCAGGAGAACACTGAAGCTTTCTTT. The chain carries TRBV7-8 and TRBJ1-1; D gene unclear. The CDR3 has 13 amino acids. Per the germline V gene, CDR1 is SGHVS and CDR2 is FQNEAQ. Trimming pared 3 bases from V and 1 base from J, leaving 6 bases between.

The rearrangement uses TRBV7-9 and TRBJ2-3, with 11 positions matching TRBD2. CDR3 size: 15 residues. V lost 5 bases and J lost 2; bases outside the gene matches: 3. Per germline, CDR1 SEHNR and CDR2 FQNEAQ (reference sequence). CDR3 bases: TGTGCCAGCAGCCAGACTAGCGGGATCACAGATACGCAGTATTTT. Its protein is CASSQTSGITDTQYF.

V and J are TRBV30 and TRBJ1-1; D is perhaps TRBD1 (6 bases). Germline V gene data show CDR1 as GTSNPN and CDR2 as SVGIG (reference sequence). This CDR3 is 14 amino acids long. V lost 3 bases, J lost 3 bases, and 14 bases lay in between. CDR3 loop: CAWRPPGADTEAFF. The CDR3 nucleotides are TGTGCCTGGAGACCCCCAGGGGCCGACACTGAAGCTTTCTTT.

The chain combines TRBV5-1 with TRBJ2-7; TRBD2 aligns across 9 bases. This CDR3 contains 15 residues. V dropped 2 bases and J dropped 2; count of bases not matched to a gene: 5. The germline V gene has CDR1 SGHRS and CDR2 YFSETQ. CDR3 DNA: TGCGCCAGCAGCTTTTTAGCGGGAGCAACCTACGAGCAGTACTTC. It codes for CASSFLAGATYEQYF.

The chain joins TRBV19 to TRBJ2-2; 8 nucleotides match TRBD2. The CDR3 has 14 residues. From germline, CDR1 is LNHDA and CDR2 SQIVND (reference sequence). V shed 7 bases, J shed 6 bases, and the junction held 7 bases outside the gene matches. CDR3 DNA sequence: TGTGCCAGTACTCCAGCGGGAGAGGCCGGGGAGCTGTTTTTT. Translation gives CASTPAGEAGELFF.

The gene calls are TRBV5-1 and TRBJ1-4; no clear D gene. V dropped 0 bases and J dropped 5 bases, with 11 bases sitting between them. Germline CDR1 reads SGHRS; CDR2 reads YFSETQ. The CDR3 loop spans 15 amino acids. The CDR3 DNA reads TGCGCCAGCAGCTTGGCAAGGACGGGGAATGAAAAACTGTTTTTT. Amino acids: CASSLARTGNEKLFF.

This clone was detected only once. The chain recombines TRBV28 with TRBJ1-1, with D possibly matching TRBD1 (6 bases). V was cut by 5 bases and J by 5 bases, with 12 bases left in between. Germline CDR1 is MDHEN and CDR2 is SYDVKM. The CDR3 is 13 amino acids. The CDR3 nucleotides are TGTGCCAGCAGTACAGGGTGGGTTACTGAAGCTTTCTTT. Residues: CASSTGWVTEAFF. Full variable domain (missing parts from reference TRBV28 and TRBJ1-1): DVKVTQSSRYLVKRTGEKVFLECVQDMDHENMFWYRQDPGLGLRLIYFSYDVKMKEKGDIPEGYSVSREKKERFSLILESASTNQTSMYLCASSTGWVTEAFFGQGTRLTVV.

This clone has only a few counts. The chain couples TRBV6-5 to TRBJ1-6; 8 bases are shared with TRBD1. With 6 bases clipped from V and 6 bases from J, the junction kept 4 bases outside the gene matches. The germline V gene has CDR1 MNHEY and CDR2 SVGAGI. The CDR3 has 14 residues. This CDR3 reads CASRKGQGNSPLHF. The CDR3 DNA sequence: TGTGCCAGCAGGAAAGGACAGGGTAATTCACCCCTCCACTTT.

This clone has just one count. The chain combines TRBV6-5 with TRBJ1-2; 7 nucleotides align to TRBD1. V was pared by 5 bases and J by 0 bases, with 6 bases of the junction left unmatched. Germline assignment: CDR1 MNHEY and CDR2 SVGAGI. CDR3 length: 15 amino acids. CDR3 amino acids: CASSPTGTANYGYTF. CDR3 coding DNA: TGTGCCAGCAGTCCCACCGGGACAGCTAACTATGGCTACACCTTC.

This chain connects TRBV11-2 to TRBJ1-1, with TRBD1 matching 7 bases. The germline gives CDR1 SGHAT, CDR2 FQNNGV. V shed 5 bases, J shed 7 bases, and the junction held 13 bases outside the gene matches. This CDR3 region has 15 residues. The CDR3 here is CASSLLTWDSNEAFF. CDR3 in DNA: TGTGCCAGCAGCCTCCTAACATGGGACAGCAATGAAGCTTTCTTT. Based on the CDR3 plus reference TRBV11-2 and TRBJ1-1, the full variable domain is EAGVAQSPRYKIIEKRQSVAFWCNPISGHATLYWYQQILGQGPKLLIQFQNNGVVDDSQLPKDRFSAERLKGVDSTLKIQPAKLEDSAVYLCASSLLTWDSNEAFFGQGTRLTVV.

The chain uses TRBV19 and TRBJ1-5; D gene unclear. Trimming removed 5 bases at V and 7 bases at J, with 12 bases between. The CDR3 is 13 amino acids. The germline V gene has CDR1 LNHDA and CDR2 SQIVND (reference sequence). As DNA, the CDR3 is TGTGCCAGTAGTTGGACGGGAAGCCAGCCCCAGCATTTT. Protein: CASSWTGSQPQHF.

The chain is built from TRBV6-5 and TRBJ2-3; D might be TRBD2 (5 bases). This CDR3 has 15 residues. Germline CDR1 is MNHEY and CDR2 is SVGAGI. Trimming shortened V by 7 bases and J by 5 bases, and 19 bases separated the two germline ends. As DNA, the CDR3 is TGTGCCAGCACCAAAGACGGGCAGGCGGGAGATACGCAGTATTTT. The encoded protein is CASTKDGQAGDTQYF.

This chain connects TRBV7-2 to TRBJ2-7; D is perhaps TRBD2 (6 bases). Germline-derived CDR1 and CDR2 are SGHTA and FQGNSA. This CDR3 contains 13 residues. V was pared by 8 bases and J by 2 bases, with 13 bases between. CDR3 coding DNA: TGTGCCAGCCGCGGGACTTCAACCTACGAGCAGTACTTC. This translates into CASRGTSTYEQYF.

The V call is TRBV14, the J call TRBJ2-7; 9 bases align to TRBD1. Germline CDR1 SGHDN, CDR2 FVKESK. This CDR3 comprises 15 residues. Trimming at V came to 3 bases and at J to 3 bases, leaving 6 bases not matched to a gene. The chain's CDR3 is CASSQGGQGLYEQYF. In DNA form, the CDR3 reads TGTGCCAGCAGCCAGGGGGGACAGGGTCTCTACGAGCAGTACTTC.

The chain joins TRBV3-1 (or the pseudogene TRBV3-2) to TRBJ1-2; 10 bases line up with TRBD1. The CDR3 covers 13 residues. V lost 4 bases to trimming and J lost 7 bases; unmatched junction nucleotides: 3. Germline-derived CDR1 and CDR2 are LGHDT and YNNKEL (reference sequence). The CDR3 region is CASSLRDRGGYTF. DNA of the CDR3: TGTGCCAGCAGCCTCAGGGACAGGGGTGGCTACACCTTC.

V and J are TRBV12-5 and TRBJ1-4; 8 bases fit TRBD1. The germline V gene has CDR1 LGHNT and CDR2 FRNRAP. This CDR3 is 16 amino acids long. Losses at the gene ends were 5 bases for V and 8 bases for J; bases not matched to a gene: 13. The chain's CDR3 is CASGLLRAGGEEKLFF. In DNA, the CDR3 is TGTGCTAGTGGTCTACTCCGGGCAGGGGGCGAAGAAAAACTGTTTTTT.

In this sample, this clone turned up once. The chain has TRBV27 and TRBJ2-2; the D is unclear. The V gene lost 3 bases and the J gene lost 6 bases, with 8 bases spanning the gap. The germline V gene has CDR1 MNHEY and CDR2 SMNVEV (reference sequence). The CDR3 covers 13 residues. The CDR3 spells CASSFSPAGELFF. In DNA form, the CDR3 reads TGTGCCAGCAGTTTTTCCCCCGCCGGGGAGCTGTTTTTT.

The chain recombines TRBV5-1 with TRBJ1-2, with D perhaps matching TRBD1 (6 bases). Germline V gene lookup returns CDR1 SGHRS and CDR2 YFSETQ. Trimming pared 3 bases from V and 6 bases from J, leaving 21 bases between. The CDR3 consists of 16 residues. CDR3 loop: CASSWGSRQVDHGYTF. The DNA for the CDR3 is TGCGCCAGCAGCTGGGGGAGTCGACAGGTTGATCATGGCTACACCTTC.

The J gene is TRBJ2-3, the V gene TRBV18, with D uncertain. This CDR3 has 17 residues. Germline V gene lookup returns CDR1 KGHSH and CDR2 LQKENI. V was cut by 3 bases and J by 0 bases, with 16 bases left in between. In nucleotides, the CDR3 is TGTGCCAGCTCACCCCCGCTCGGGTCTGCTAGCACAGATACGCAGTATTTT. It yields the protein CASSPPLGSASTDTQYF. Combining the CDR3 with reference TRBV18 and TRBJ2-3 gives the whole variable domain NAGVMQNPRHLVRRRGQEARLRCSPMKGHSHVYWYRQLPEEGLKFMVYLQKENIIDESGMPKERFSAEFPKEGPSILRIQQVVRGDSAAYFCASSPPLGSASTDTQYFGPGTRLTVL.